The clone carrying this TCR beta chain was counted many times. The entry originates in a study of T cells after yellow fever vaccination. From the 5' RACE reads, TCRdb called clonotypes with MiXCR, one entry per CDR3 protein. Of roughly 30,000 distinct CDR3 sequences in the sample, 8% to 11% are singletons; the top ten hold less than 15%. The length of the CDR3 is 13 residues. CDR1 is SGHRS and CDR2 is YFSETQ in the germline V gene. Trimming cost V 5 bases and J 8 bases, with 13 bases left between them. The chain uses TRBV5-1 and TRBJ1-4; no clear D. Sequenced material: PBMCs, either bulk or a sorted T-cell subset (CD4+, CD8+, memory, or dextramer-sorted; not recorded which), taken less than 18 days after the first yellow fever vaccination. This TCR derives from a man younger than 35 who received the YFV17D yellow fever vaccine. DNA for the CDR3: TGCGCCAGCAGTTTCCAAGTCGAAGAAAAACTGTTTTTT. Residues: CASSFQVEEKLFF.